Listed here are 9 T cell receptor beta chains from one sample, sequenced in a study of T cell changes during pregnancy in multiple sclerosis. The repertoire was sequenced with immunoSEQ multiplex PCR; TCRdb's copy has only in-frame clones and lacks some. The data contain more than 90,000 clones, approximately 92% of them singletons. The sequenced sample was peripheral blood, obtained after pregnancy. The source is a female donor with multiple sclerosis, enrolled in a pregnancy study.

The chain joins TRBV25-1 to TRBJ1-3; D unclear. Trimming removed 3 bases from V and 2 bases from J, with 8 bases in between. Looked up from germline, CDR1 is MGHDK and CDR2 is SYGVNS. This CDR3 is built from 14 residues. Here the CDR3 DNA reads TGTGCCAGCAGTGATCTAGGAGCTGGAAACACCATATATTTT. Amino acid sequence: CASSDLGAGNTIYF. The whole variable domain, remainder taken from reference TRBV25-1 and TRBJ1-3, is EADIYQTPRYLVIGTGKKITLECSQTMGHDKMYWYQQDPGMELHLIHYSYGVNSTEKGDLSSESTVSRIRTEHFPLTLESARPSHTSQYLCASSDLGAGNTIYFGEGSWLTVV.

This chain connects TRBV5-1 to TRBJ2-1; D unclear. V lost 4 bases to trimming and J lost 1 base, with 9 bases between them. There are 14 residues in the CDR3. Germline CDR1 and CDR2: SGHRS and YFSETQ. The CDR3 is CASSDHSSYNEQFF. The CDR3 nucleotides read TGCGCCAGCAGCGATCACTCTTCCTACAATGAGCAGTTCTTC.

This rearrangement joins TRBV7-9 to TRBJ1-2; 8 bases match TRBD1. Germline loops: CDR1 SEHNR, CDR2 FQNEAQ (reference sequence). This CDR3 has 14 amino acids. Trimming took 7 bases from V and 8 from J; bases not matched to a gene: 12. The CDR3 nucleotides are TGTGCCAGCACCCGAGAGGACAGGGTTAAAGGCTACACCTTC. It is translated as CASTREDRVKGYTF.

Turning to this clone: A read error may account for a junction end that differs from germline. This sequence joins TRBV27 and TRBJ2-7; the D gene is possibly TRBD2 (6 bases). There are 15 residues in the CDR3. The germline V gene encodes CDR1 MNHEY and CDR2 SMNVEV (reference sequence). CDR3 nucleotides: TGTGCCAGCGGTTTTAACCGGGACTCCGGAGACGAGCAGTACTTC. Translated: CASGFNRDSGDEQYF.

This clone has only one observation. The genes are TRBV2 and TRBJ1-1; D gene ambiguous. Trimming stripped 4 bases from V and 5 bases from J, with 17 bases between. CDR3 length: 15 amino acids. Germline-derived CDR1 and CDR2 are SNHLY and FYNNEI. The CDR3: CASSGHSGRGTEAFF. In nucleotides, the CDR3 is TGTGCCAGCAGTGGACACAGCGGTAGAGGAACTGAAGCTTTCTTT.

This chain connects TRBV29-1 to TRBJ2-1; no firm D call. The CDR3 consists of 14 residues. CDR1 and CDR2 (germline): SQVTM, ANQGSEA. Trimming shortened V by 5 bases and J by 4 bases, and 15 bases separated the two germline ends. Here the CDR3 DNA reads TGCAGCGTTTTCTGGGCCTCCGCGTACAATGAGCAGTTCTTC. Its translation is CSVFWASAYNEQFF.

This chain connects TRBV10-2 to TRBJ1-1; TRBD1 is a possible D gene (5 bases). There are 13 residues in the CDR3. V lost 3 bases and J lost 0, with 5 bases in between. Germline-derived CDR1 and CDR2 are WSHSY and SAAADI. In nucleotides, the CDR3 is TGCGCCAGCAGTGAAGGGGTGAACACTGAAGCTTTCTTT. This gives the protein CASSEGVNTEAFF.

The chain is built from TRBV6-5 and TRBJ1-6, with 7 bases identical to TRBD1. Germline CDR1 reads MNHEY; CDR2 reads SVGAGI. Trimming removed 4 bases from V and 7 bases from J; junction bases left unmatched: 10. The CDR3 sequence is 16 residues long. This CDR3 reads CASSLTLQGSNSPLHF. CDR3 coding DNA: TGTGCCAGCAGTTTAACACTACAGGGGTCCAATTCACCCCTCCACTTT.

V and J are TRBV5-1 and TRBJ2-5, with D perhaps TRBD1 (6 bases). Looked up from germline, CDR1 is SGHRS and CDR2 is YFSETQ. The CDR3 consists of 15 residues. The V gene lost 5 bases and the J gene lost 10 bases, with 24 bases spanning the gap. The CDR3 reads CASSERKNRVHHQYF. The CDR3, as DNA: TGCGCCAGCAGTGAGAGGAAAAACAGGGTCCATCACCAGTACTTC.